The 19 T cell receptor beta chains given below trace back to one sample, sequenced in a study of CD8 T cells in Susac syndrome. Random hexamers were used to reverse transcribe the RNA input (about 0.5 to 1 ug). TCRdb re-analysed the immunoSEQ multiplex PCR reads in MiXCR, keeping a single row per CDR3 protein. The sample has some 190,000 distinct CDR3 sequences, about 95% seen once. The sequenced sample was CD4+ T cells from PBMCs. The receptors here all came from a human donor in good health.

The rearrangement joins TRBV6-8 to TRBJ1-2; D gene ambiguous. Germline CDR1 MNHGY, CDR2 SAAAGT. The germline V and J ends were trimmed by 5 bases and 7 bases, with 29 bases remaining between them. The CDR3 has 18 residues. The chain's CDR3 is CASSPPQLDDQRASGYTF. CDR3 nucleotides: TGTGCCAGCAGTCCCCCGCAACTGGACGATCAGAGGGCCAGTGGCTACACCTTC.

The V gene is TRBV20-1, the J gene TRBJ1-1, with a weak D call TRBD1 (6 bases). Germline V gene sequence: CDR1 DFQATT, CDR2 SNEGSKA (reference sequence). Trimming took 6 bases from V and 11 from J, leaving 10 bases between them. The CDR3 consists of 9 residues. CDR3 in DNA: TGCAGTGCCGGGGGGCTGGCTTTCTTT. Its translation: CSAGGLAFF.

The rearrangement joins TRBV19 to TRBJ2-1; possibly TRBD1 or TRBD2 for D (6 bases each). The V gene lost 10 bases and the J gene lost 8 bases, with 21 bases spanning the gap. This CDR3 region has 14 residues. The germline CDR1 and CDR2 sequences are LNHDA and SQIVND (reference sequence). For the CDR3, the DNA is TGTGCCACCATTCCGAGGGGGAGGCGGGATGAGCAGTTCTTC. This translates into CATIPRGRRDEQFF.

The chain links TRBV29-1 to TRBJ2-5; 8 nucleotides agree with TRBD1. The germline V gene encodes CDR1 SQVTM and CDR2 ANQGSEA. The CDR3 totals 14 residues. V shed 4 bases and J 5 bases; nucleotides not matched to a gene: 9. CDR3 residues: CSVAVRGRRETQYF. CDR3 nucleotides: TGCAGCGTTGCAGTCAGGGGGCGGAGGGAGACCCAGTACTTC.

In this sample, this clonotype turned up once. The V gene is TRBV7-6, the J gene TRBJ2-3; 8 bases line up with TRBD1. CDR3 size: 16 residues. V dropped 3 bases and J dropped 1; count of bases not matched to a gene: 6. Germline V gives CDR1 SGHVS, CDR2 FNYEAQ. CDR3 nucleotide sequence: TGTGCCAGCAGCTTTGTACAGGGGGGAGGCACAGATACGCAGTATTTT. Its translation: CASSFVQGGGTDTQYF.

The chain is built from TRBV12-3 or TRBV12-4 and TRBJ1-5; the match to TRBD1 covers 8 bases. Trimming cost V 8 bases and J 7 bases; bases outside gene matches: 10. The length of the CDR3 is 14 residues. CDR3 bases: TGTGCCAGCCACCAGACAGGGGCCGGGCAGCCCCAGCATTTT. Protein product: CASHQTGAGQPQHF.

The chain carries TRBV29-1 and TRBJ1-2; 8 bases align to TRBD1. CDR1 is SQVTM and CDR2 is ANQGSEA in the germline V gene. J gave up 8 bases and V 7 bases, and 9 bases lay outside the gene matches. CDR3 length equals 12 residues. CDR3 sequence: CSDYGQGRGYTF. CDR3 nucleotides: TGCAGCGATTACGGACAGGGCCGAGGCTACACCTTC.

This clonotype came up once. The chain combines TRBV19 with TRBJ1-1; TRBD1 might be the D (5 bases). The CDR3 has 12 residues. Germline V gene sequence: CDR1 LNHDA, CDR2 SQIVND (reference sequence). V was clipped by 6 bases and J by 11 bases, with 16 bases between them. CDR3 sequence: CASRDVWGEAFF. The CDR3 DNA reads TGTGCCAGTAGAGATGTCTGGGGGGAGGCTTTCTTT.

The V and J genes are TRBV5-6 and TRBJ2-2, with D unclear. CDR3 length equals 14 residues. The V gene's germline CDR1 is SGHDT and CDR2 YYEEEE. Trimming stripped 0 bases from V and 6 bases from J, with 9 bases between. CDR3 protein: CASSLGSGAGELFF. The CDR3 DNA reads as TGTGCCAGCAGCTTGGGCAGTGGGGCCGGGGAGCTGTTTTTT.

This clonotype was observed once. The chain links TRBV9 to TRBJ2-1, with TRBD1 matching over 9 bases. The CDR3 spans 16 residues. After removal of 3 bases from V and 7 bases from J, the junction contained 11 bases not matched to a gene. Germline CDR1 and CDR2: SGDLS and YYNGEE. The CDR3 DNA reads TGTGCCAGCAGCGCAACCTCTGACAGGGGGAATAATGAGCAGTTCTTC. Its protein is CASSATSDRGNNEQFF.

This clonotype was seen once. This chain connects TRBV29-1 to TRBJ2-3; the D gene is possibly TRBD2 (6 bases). This CDR3 contains 15 residues. The V gene lost 6 bases and the J gene lost 6 bases, with 22 bases spanning the gap. Germline V gives CDR1 SQVTM, CDR2 ANQGSEA. CDR3 in DNA: TGCAGCGTAAGCCCCACCGCGGGACTCGGCGATACGCAGTATTTT. This encodes CSVSPTAGLGDTQYF.

This chain joins TRBV30 and TRBJ2-7; no firm D call. The CDR3 loop spans 11 amino acids. Trimming took 0 bases from V and 6 from J, leaving 6 bases between them. Germline CDR1 reads GTSNPN; CDR2 reads SVGIG (reference sequence). The CDR3 DNA reads TGTGCCTGGAGTGTACCTAGCGAGCAGTACTTC. It translates to CAWSVPSEQYF. The entire variable domain, with the rest obtained from reference TRBV30 and TRBJ2-7, is as follows: SQTIHQWPATLVQPVGSPLSLECTVEGTSNPNLYWYRQAAGRGLQLLFYSVGIGQISSEVPQNLSASRPQDRQFILSSKKLLLSDSGFYLCAWSVPSEQYFGPGTRLTVT.

The chain has TRBV20-1 and TRBJ2-1; the match to TRBD2 covers 7 bases. The V segment lost 6 bases and the J segment 5 bases; nucleotides outside the gene matches: 7. The CDR3 consists of 13 residues. CDR1 and CDR2 from the germline V gene are DFQATT and SNEGSKA (reference sequence). This CDR3 is CSATSGNDNEQFF. The CDR3 nucleotides read TGCAGTGCCACAAGCGGGAACGACAATGAGCAGTTCTTC.

The chain uses TRBV9 and TRBJ1-5, with D unresolved. Germline loops: CDR1 SGDLS, CDR2 YYNGEE. Between the trimmed V and J ends, which lost 4 bases and 2 bases, there was a span of 13 bases. This CDR3 has 15 amino acids. The CDR3 reads CASSPDARGNQPQHF. In DNA, the CDR3 is TGTGCCAGCAGCCCGGACGCCCGGGGCAATCAGCCCCAGCATTTT.

The chain uses TRBV20-1 and TRBJ2-1, with 12 bases lining up with TRBD2. Per germline, CDR1 DFQATT and CDR2 SNEGSKA (reference sequence). V trimming: 6 bases; J trimming: 5 bases; junction bases outside the gene matches: 8. The CDR3 has 15 residues. CDR3 DNA: TGCAGTGCGCCGAAACTAGCGGGAGGTGACAATGAGCAGTTCTTC. It translates to CSAPKLAGGDNEQFF.

The CDR3 region is CSVARQGLDEQYF. The CDR3 coding sequence is TGCAGCGTTGCTAGGCAGGGCTTGGACGAGCAGTACTTC. The chain links TRBV29-1 to TRBJ2-7; a possible D gene is TRBD1 (5 bases). Germline assignment: CDR1 SQVTM and CDR2 ANQGSEA. The CDR3 extends over 13 amino acids. V dropped 4 bases and J dropped 5 bases, with 15 bases sitting between them.

The chain uses TRBV14 and TRBJ2-2; 10 nucleotides match TRBD2. The CDR3 runs 16 residues. The V and J ends lost 4 bases and 5 bases, in that order; junction bases with no gene match: 7. Germline V gives CDR1 SGHDN, CDR2 FVKESK. The CDR3 is CASSRNPGLATGELFF. CDR3 bases: TGTGCCAGCAGCCGCAATCCGGGACTAGCGACCGGGGAGCTGTTTTTT.

The rearrangement joins TRBV6-6 to TRBJ1-2, with D unresolved. The germline gives CDR1 MNHNY, CDR2 SVGAGI (reference sequence). The germline V and J ends were trimmed by 2 bases and 4 bases, with 8 bases remaining between them. This CDR3 has 13 amino acids. CDR3 sequence (DNA): TGTGCCAGCAGTTACGAGTCGGTCTATGGCTACACCTTC. Residues: CASSYESVYGYTF.

This chain uses TRBV20-1 with TRBJ2-1; D gene unclear. This CDR3 is 11 amino acids long. V gave up 1 base and J gave up 6 bases, with 4 bases separating them. CDR1 DFQATT and CDR2 SNEGSKA come from the germline V gene (reference sequence). The CDR3 nucleotides read TGCAGTGCTAGAGCGGTCAATGAGCAGTTCTTC. Amino acids: CSARAVNEQFF.